The 9 T cell receptor beta chains presented below share a single source sample, sequenced in a study of shared clonotypes between healthy human individuals. The protocol was immunoSEQ multiplex PCR, while the TCRdb copy is restricted to in-frame clones and leaves out a portion. The sample carries 550,000 to 700,000 clones, 55% to 85% recorded once. Material for sequencing was memory CD4+ T cells sorted from blood. The sample's subset: CD45RA-negative fraction. Receptors originate from a woman aged 25 to 39 in good health.

This chain uses TRBV7-2 with TRBJ2-5; possibly TRBD2 for D (6 bases). Trimming took off 7 bases at V and 1 base at J, with 16 bases between the two ends. The length of the CDR3 is 15 residues. Germline lookup yields CDR1 SGHTA and CDR2 FQGNSA. In nucleotides, the CDR3 is TGTGCCAGCAATCAGGGAGGAAGGGCCCAAGAGACCCAGTACTTC. It specifies CASNQGGRAQETQYF.

This chain links TRBV9 with TRBJ2-1; D is perhaps TRBD1 (6 bases). The germline V and J ends were trimmed by 4 bases and 8 bases, with 19 bases remaining between them. Germline V lookup: CDR1 SGDLS, CDR2 YYNGEE. The CDR3 sequence is 15 residues long. Written as DNA, the CDR3 is TGTGCCAGCAGCCCACAGGGAGATGGCTCCCATGAGCAGTTCTTC. Translating it yields CASSPQGDGSHEQFF.

This clone has only a few counts. V and J are TRBV7-9 and TRBJ2-1; D may be TRBD1 (5 bases). From germline, CDR1 is SEHNR and CDR2 FQNEAQ (reference sequence). This CDR3 comprises 12 residues. Trimming took 6 bases from V and 9 from J, leaving 12 bases between them. In nucleotides, the CDR3 is TGTGCCAGCAGTTTACAGCAGGGTGAGCAGTTCTTC. This sequence encodes CASSLQQGEQFF.

A few counts support this clone. The chain is built from TRBV2 and TRBJ2-1; 9 bases match TRBD1. The germline gives CDR1 SNHLY, CDR2 FYNNEI. The CDR3 runs 17 residues. The V segment lost 5 bases and the J segment 7 bases; nucleotides outside the gene matches: 15. The CDR3 region has the DNA TGTGCCAGCAGTCTACCAACCGGGACAGGGAACTTAAATGAGCAGTTCTTC. This sequence encodes CASSLPTGTGNLNEQFF.

J is TRBJ1-4 and V is TRBV28; TRBD1 agrees at 11 bases. The CDR3 is 16 amino acids. V shed 6 bases, J shed 7 bases, and the junction held 10 bases outside the gene matches. Germline values: CDR1 MDHEN, CDR2 SYDVKM. The CDR3 loop is CASSPGQGAKSEKLFF. CDR3 bases: TGTGCCAGCAGCCCAGGACAGGGGGCGAAGTCTGAAAAACTGTTTTTT.

This clone has a handful of counts. The identical CDR3 is also encoded by other nucleotide sequences in the sample. The chain uses TRBV7-3 and TRBJ2-1; no clear D. The CDR3 contains 11 residues. Germline V CDR1 and CDR2: SGHTA, FQGTGA. Trimming pared 5 bases from V and 7 bases from J, leaving 6 bases between. The CDR3 DNA reads as TGTGCCAGCAGCCCTGGGAATGAGCAGTTCTTC. Encoded protein: CASSPGNEQFF.

The chain joins TRBV2 to TRBJ1-5; D unclear. The length of the CDR3 is 14 residues. CDR1 is SNHLY, CDR2 FYNNEI, per germline. Trimming took off 2 bases at V and 3 bases at J, with 8 bases between the two ends. Written as DNA, the CDR3 is TGTGCCAGCAGTGAAATAAGCTCCAATCAGCCCCAGCATTTT. Amino acids: CASSEISSNQPQHF.

This clone was seen once. This same CDR3 is encoded by further DNA sequences in the sample. The genes are TRBV6-1 and TRBJ2-7, with TRBD1 as a possible D gene (5 bases). CDR3 length equals 14 residues. Germline lookup yields CDR1 MNHNS and CDR2 SASEGT. The ends were cut back, 2 bases at V and 4 bases at J, with 12 bases in the middle. In DNA form, the CDR3 reads TGTGCCAGCAGTGAACCCGGACAAGTGTACGAGCAGTACTTC. This codes for CASSEPGQVYEQYF.

V usage is TRBV7-8 and J usage is TRBJ2-1; D not certain. V was cut by 1 base and J by 0 bases, with 10 bases left in between. Per germline, CDR1 SGHVS and CDR2 FQNEAQ. This CDR3 is 16 amino acids long. CDR3 sequence: CASSLGRTRSYNEQFF. The CDR3 DNA follows: TGTGCCAGCAGCTTAGGCCGCACCCGCTCCTACAATGAGCAGTTCTTC.